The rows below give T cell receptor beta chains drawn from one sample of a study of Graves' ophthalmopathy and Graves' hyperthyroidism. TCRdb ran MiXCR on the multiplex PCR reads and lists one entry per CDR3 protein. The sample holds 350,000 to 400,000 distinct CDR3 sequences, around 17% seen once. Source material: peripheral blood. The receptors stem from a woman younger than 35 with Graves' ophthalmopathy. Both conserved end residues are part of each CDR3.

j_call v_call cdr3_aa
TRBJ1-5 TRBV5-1 CASSLGTGHQPQHF
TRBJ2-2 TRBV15 CATSEADTGELFF
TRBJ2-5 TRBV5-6 CASSLSDQETQYF
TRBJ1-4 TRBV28 CASSFPTGSLGLFF
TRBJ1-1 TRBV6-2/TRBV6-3 CASTVPGQHMNTEAFF
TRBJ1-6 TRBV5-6 CASSFRDRGSPLHF
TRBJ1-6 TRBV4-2 CASSQFSGDSPLHF
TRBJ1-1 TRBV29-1 CSGSGQGGINTEAFF
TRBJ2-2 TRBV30 CAWSVLAGAGELFF
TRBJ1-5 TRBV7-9 CASSPPGQAGQPQHF
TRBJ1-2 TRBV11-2 CASSLLNRGYGYTF
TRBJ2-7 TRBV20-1 CSAEAGGLHEQYF
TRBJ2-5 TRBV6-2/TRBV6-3 CASSYVDRDSETQYF
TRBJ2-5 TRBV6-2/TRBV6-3 CASSPGQRRETQYF
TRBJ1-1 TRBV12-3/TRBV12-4 CASRVGGARAFF
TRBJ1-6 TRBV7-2 CASSPRTGPYNSPLHF
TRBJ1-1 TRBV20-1 CSARYREGTEAFF
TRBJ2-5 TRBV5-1 CASSSGPADGRETQYF
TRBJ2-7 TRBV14 CASSREGTPLLEQCF
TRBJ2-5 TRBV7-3 CASSLYGQPQETQYF
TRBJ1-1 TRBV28 CASSLGFLQAFF
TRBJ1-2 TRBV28 CASSLRDGWGGYTF
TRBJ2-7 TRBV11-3 CASSPSGDGYEQYF
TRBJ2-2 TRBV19 CASSILAGVSTGELFF
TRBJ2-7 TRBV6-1 CASSEDSSPLQEQYF
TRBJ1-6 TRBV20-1 CSARGNNSPLHF
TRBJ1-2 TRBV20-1 CSATPSISNYGYTF
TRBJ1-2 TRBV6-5 CASSYSSTRACYTF
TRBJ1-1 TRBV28 CASSTGLLNTEAFF
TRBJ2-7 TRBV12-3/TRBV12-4 CASSAMKGQASEQYF
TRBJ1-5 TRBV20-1 CSAGPWTGKIQPQHF
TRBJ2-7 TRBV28 CASSFSMGLAGGSSYEQYF
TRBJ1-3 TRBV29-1 CSVGGPAGNTIYF
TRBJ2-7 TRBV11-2 CASSSRSGRASYEQYF
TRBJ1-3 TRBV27 CASGDNTGGNTIYF
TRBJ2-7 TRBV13 CASSLNREAEQYF
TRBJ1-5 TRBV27 CASSTGTENNQPQHF
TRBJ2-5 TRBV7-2 CASSSPGRQETQYF
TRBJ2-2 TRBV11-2 CASSLLGAANTGELFF
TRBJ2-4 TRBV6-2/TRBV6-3 CANDGWDLAKNIQYF
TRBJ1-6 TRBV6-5 CASSYYLESPLHF
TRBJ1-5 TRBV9 CASSVTGLGQPQHF
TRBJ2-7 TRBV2 CASSEERWRGVYEQYF
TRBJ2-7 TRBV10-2 CASSGWADSYEQYF
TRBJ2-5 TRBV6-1 CASSERQARGETQYF
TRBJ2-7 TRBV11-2 CASSRAEGVSSYEQYF
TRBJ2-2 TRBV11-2 CASSFLRLADNTGELFF
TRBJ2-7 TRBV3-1 CASSQADRGRFEQYF
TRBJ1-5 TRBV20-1 CSAGDGNKPQHF
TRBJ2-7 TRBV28 CASSLPDNTYEQYF
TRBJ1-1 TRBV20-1 CSADGNTEAFF
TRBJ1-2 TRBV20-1 CSAEDRGRGYGYTF
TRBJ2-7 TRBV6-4 CASSDRETSASYEQYF
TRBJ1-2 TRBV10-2 CASSEMAGYGYTF
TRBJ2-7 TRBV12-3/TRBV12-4 CASRTSGYPYEQYF